A single sample is the source of the 20 T cell receptor beta chains below, sequenced in a study of cytomegalovirus exposure and HLA in healthy donors. The PCR employed 60 Vbeta primers together with 13 Jbeta primers. The table came from immunoSEQ multiplex PCR; TCRdb's copy has only in-frame clones and leaves some out. The data contain under 100,000 clones, 70% to 80% of them singletons. Sequencing was carried out using PBMCs. These TCRs come from a man aged 25-45 years in good health and CMV-seronegative.

This chain connects TRBV27 to TRBJ2-3; maybe TRBD1 (5 bases). CDR1 MNHEY and CDR2 SMNVEV come from the germline V gene (reference sequence). The V end lost 3 bases, the J end lost 3 bases, and 7 bases lay between the germline ends. The CDR3 length is 13 residues. CDR3 amino acids: CASSFSGTDTQYF. The DNA of the CDR3 is TGTGCCAGCAGTTTCTCAGGGACAGATACGCAGTATTTT.

V is TRBV5-6 and J is TRBJ1-6; 10 bases are shared with TRBD1. Germline lookup yields CDR1 SGHDT and CDR2 YYEEEE. The CDR3 consists of 15 residues. After removal of 4 bases from V and 8 bases from J, the junction contained 6 bases not matched to a gene. For the CDR3, the DNA is TGTGCCAGCAGCGTGGACAGGGGGTTGCATTCACCCCTCCACTTT. Protein product: CASSVDRGLHSPLHF.

This clone was detected a few times. V and J are TRBV6-4 and TRBJ2-1; 8 bases match TRBD2. The V and J ends lost 0 bases and 3 bases, in that order; junction bases with no gene match: 1. CDR1 and CDR2 from the germline V gene are MRHNA and SNTAGT. The CDR3 sequence is 15 residues long. In DNA, the CDR3 is TGTGCCAGCAGTGACTCTAGCGGGGACTACAATGAGCAGTTCTTC. It encodes CASSDSSGDYNEQFF.

V usage is TRBV6-5 and J usage is TRBJ1-2; D not resolved. The CDR3 runs to 14 residues. V was clipped by 2 bases and J by 2 bases, with 9 bases between them. CDR1 and CDR2 (germline): MNHEY, SVGAGI. CDR3 DNA: TGTGCCAGCAGTTACCTTCAGGCGAACTATGGCTACACCTTC. Its translation: CASSYLQANYGYTF.

The gene calls are TRBV6-5 and TRBJ2-3; D not certain. The length of the CDR3 is 14 residues. The V and J ends lost 2 bases and 6 bases respectively, with 12 bases between them. CDR1 is MNHEY, CDR2 SVGAGI, per germline. CDR3 nucleotide sequence: TGTGCCAGCAGTTACGACTCCTTGCCGGATACGCAGTATTTT. As protein: CASSYDSLPDTQYF.

This clone showed up just once. The chain combines TRBV5-4 with TRBJ2-7, with TRBD1 as a possible D gene (5 bases). This CDR3 comprises 15 residues. The germline V gene encodes CDR1 SGHNT and CDR2 YYREEE (reference sequence). V was clipped by 4 bases and J by 6 bases, with 20 bases between them. The DNA for the CDR3 is TGTGCCAGCAGCCAACCAGGGCAGACGCCTGGCGAGCAGTACTTC. It translates to CASSQPGQTPGEQYF.

On this clone: The junction shows a germline mismatch at one end, possibly a read error. The chain links TRBV7-7 to TRBJ2-1; 9 positions agree with TRBD2. Germline V gene data show CDR1 as SSHAT and CDR2 as FNYEAQ (reference sequence). The CDR3 covers 15 residues. This CDR3 reads CASSLGLAGMNEQFF. The CDR3 nucleotides are TGTGCTAGCAGCTTGGGGCTAGCGGGAATGAATGAGCAGTTCTTC.

This chain connects TRBV6-6 to TRBJ1-5; D is perhaps TRBD1 (6 bases). The CDR3 totals 14 residues. The germline V and J ends were trimmed by 5 bases and 7 bases, with 15 bases remaining between them. CDR1 is MNHNY, CDR2 SVGAGI, per germline (reference sequence). The CDR3: CASSIQGTRQPQHF. CDR3 sequence (DNA): TGTGCCAGCAGTATTCAGGGGACCCGCCAGCCCCAGCATTTT.

The rearrangement links TRBV4-1 to TRBJ2-5, with TRBD1 identical over 8 bases. The CDR3 is made up of 16 amino acids. With 2 bases clipped from V and 7 bases from J, the junction kept 12 bases outside the gene matches. The germline gives CDR1 MGHRA, CDR2 YSYEKL. The CDR3 nucleotides are TGCGCCAGCAGCCAATTCGGACAGGGTATTCGAGGGACCCAGTACTTC. It yields the protein CASSQFGQGIRGTQYF.

This chain joins TRBV5-1 and TRBJ1-1; the match to TRBD1 covers 7 bases. CDR3 length: 12 residues. The germline gives CDR1 SGHRS, CDR2 YFSETQ. The V segment lost 8 bases and the J segment 7 bases; nucleotides outside the gene matches: 8. CDR3 amino acids: CASSLQGDEAFF. CDR3 DNA: TGCGCCAGTTCCCTTCAGGGGGATGAAGCTTTCTTT.

Concerning this clone: Mismatch with germline at one junction end may stem from a read error. The chain carries TRBV19 and TRBJ1-2; D uncertain. Germline V CDR1 and CDR2: LNHDA, SQIVND (reference sequence). This CDR3 is 15 amino acids long. In nucleotides, the CDR3 is TGTGCCAGTAGTATCTTTGGGGAGGGAGACGTTGGCTACCCCTTC. Its translation: CASSIFGEGDVGYPF.

The chain combines TRBV29-1 with TRBJ2-1; D is undetermined. The germline V and J ends were trimmed by 5 bases and 3 bases, with 5 bases remaining between them. The CDR3 has 11 residues. Germline V gene lookup returns CDR1 SQVTM and CDR2 ANQGSEA. CDR3 in DNA: TGCAGCGTTCAGGACTACAATGAGCAGTTCTTC. As protein: CSVQDYNEQFF.

The chain joins TRBV6-6 to TRBJ1-3; tentative D call: TRBD1 (6 bases). The CDR3 loop spans 15 amino acids. CDR1 MNHNY and CDR2 SVGAGI come from the germline V gene (reference sequence). Between the trimmed V and J ends, which lost 6 bases and 4 bases, there was a span of 16 bases. Written as DNA, the CDR3 is TGTGCCAGCAGCTCCACAGGGTCGGGAGGAAACACCATATATTTT. Its translation: CASSSTGSGGNTIYF.

This clone was counted a few times. This chain uses TRBV5-1 with TRBJ1-1; D remains ambiguous. CDR1 SGHRS and CDR2 YFSETQ come from the germline V gene. The CDR3 covers 14 residues. Trimming shortened V by 0 bases and J by 2 bases, and 8 bases separated the two germline ends. The CDR3 here is CASSLGSINTEAFF. CDR3 nucleotides: TGCGCCAGCAGCTTGGGGTCTATAAACACTGAAGCTTTCTTT.

This chain links TRBV9 with TRBJ1-2, with 8 bases matching TRBD1. V shed 4 bases and J 6 bases; nucleotides not matched to a gene: 5. This CDR3 comprises 13 residues. Per germline, CDR1 SGDLS and CDR2 YYNGEE. The CDR3 spells CASSPETGDGYTF. The CDR3 DNA follows: TGTGCCAGCAGCCCCGAGACAGGGGATGGCTACACCTTC.

The gene calls are TRBV5-8 and TRBJ2-7, with D possibly TRBD2 on 5 matching bases. CDR3 length: 15 residues. V lost 0 bases and J lost 2, with 12 bases in between. Germline V CDR1 and CDR2: SGHTS, YDEGEE. The CDR3 DNA reads as TGTGCCAGCAGCTTGGGGCCGGGGTCGACCTACGAGCAGTACTTC. Translating gives CASSLGPGSTYEQYF.

V is TRBV4-2 and J is TRBJ2-3; 7 bases agree with TRBD2. Germline values: CDR1 LGHNA, CDR2 YNFKEQ. Losses at the gene ends were 0 bases for V and 0 bases for J; bases not matched to a gene: 3. The CDR3 loop spans 16 amino acids. CDR3 amino acids: CASSQDRAGSTDTQYF. DNA of the CDR3: TGTGCCAGCAGCCAAGATAGAGCGGGGAGCACAGATACGCAGTATTTT.

The J gene is TRBJ2-5, the V gene TRBV7-2; D is possibly TRBD1 (6 bases). CDR1 SGHTA and CDR2 FQGNSA come from the germline V gene. The CDR3 totals 15 residues. Trimming removed 3 bases at V and 3 bases at J, with 14 bases between. CDR3: CASSLPSTGKETQYF. The CDR3 coding sequence is TGTGCCAGCAGCTTGCCTTCGACAGGAAAAGAGACCCAGTACTTC.

The J gene is TRBJ2-2, the V gene TRBV5-1; D unresolved. The CDR3 spans 15 residues. Germline assignment: CDR1 SGHRS and CDR2 YFSETQ. V was shortened by 2 bases and J by 4 bases, with 12 bases between the two germline ends. CDR3 loop: CASSLPQVATGELFF. Written as DNA, the CDR3 is TGCGCCAGCAGCTTACCCCAGGTGGCCACCGGGGAGCTGTTTTTT.

A word on this clone: A read error may produce the germline difference seen at one junction end. The rearrangement joins TRBV7-9 to TRBJ2-5, with 7 bases fitting TRBD1. The CDR3 spans 14 residues. CDR1 and CDR2 (germline): SEHNR, FQNEAQ (reference sequence). The DNA for the CDR3 is TGTTCCAGCAGCCCGACAGGGCTCCAAGAGACCCAGTACTTC. This translates into CSSSPTGLQETQYF.